This T cell receptor (beta chain) was recorded in a study of blood T cell repertoires in COVID-19. Study at large: Collection of acute and convalescent COVID-19 samples took place in the United States, Italy and Spain. The analysed material was cDNA or gDNA that came from T cells, B-cell-depleted T cells, or PBMCs.

Germline V lookup: CDR1 MNHEY, CDR2 SVGEGT. This CDR3 region has 14 residues. V lost 5 bases to trimming and J lost 8 bases, with 16 bases between them. In the original analysis: The authors estimated nucleated cell counts from reference gene primer amplification. Profiled with immunoSEQ multiplex PCR; TCRdb holds only in-frame clones, not every one. V and J calls and clone size are those listed in that table; D and trimming were worked out from the DNA. The repertoire holds fewer than 200,000 clones, with about 74% as singletons. The chain has TRBV6-2 or TRBV6-3 and TRBJ2-1; tentatively, D is TRBD2 (6 bases). Sequenced sample: peripheral blood. The clonotype comes from a woman of 80 years or more with acute or convalescent COVID-19. The CDR3 nucleotides read TGTGCCAGCAGTGACCTGAGGGAGGAAGATGAGCAGTTCTTC. Its translation: CASSDLREEDEQFF.